Sequencing of this TCR beta chain was carried out in a study of identical twins. General observations from the study: Excess sharing by twins proved weaker in beta out-of-frame sequences. Interpretation of the results relied on cross-sectional statistical analysis and not on following the same donors. Beta clonotypes that were abundant in cord blood contained fewer insertions, a pattern absent from memory repertoires.

The donor group consisted entirely of healthy Caucasians. Germline V gene sequence: CDR1 SQVTM, CDR2 ANQGSEA. V lost 4 bases and J lost 2; bases outside the gene matches: 8. The CDR3 contains 14 residues. The table lists this clonotype with a few counts. No antigen is known for it. Via MiXCR, TCRdb re-called the 5' RACE reads, giving one row per CDR3 protein. The sample records some 1,600,000 distinct CDR3 sequences, around 33% being singletons. This receptor was identified in a newborn girl in good health. This chain links TRBV29-1 with TRBJ2-7, with 7 bases fitting TRBD2. Sequenced: cord blood. The CDR3 reads CSVVGTTGTYEQYF. The CDR3 DNA reads as TGCAGCGTTGTGGGGACTACCGGGACCTACGAGCAGTACTTC.